This entry features one T cell receptor (beta chain) sequence. Its antigen is not identified. A single base separates this from a much larger clone, so it may be a read error. Because the CDR3 is missing its conserved closing phenylalanine or tryptophan, this is likely a read error. The data are from a study of CD8 T cells in ankylosing spondylitis. Findings and limits, study-wide: A TCR beta motif of eight or nine highly homologous variants seemed to mark ankylosing spondylitis blood. Reportedly, matched ankylosing spondylitis synovial fluid was significantly enriched for disease-linked clones.

V dropped 6 bases and J dropped 6; count of bases not matched to a gene: 5. The CDR3 extends over 11 amino acids. Germline V gene sequence: CDR1 SQVTM, CDR2 ANQGSEA. Libraries for TCR beta were made by quantitative 5'-RACE with molecular barcodes. TCRdb re-analysed the 5' RACE reads in MiXCR, keeping a single row per CDR3 protein. This table has about 460,000 distinct CDR3 sequences, about 5.7% appearing once. The chain is built from TRBV29-1 and TRBJ2-7; 7 bases are shared with TRBD1. What was sequenced was blood, either unsorted or a sorted T cell fraction (not recorded which). The origin of this receptor is a male donor with ankylosing spondylitis. CDR3 nucleotides: TGCAGCGTCGCTAACAGGGGCGAGCAGTACTCC. Its protein product is CSVANRGEQYS.